This T cell receptor beta chain was identified during a study of T cells in Graves' hyperthyroidism and ophthalmopathy (dated by TCRdb to the late 2010s). The study in broad terms: Peripheral blood was sampled at the time of initial diagnosis, prior to any treatment. To identify distinguishing TCR V-J signatures, a discovery cohort of around 100 patients was used, comprising 40 to 45 with Graves' ophthalmopathy and some 60 with stable Graves' hyperthyroidism. Prospective prediction of ophthalmopathy was tested in an independent validation cohort of 18 to 20 hyperthyroidism patients and approximately 17 patients who later progressed to ophthalmopathy. The 100 discovery patients were randomly split 7:3 into training and test sets. Thyroid tissue and blood T-cell repertoires from more than 5 Graves' hyperthyroidism patients were also compared in the study. Following sampling, methimazole starting at 30 mg daily was given to hyperthyroidism patients, and high-dose intravenous methylprednisolone was given to ophthalmopathy patients. The paper reports TCR Vbeta CDR3 sequencing of about 140 peripheral blood samples: under 45 ophthalmopathy, 75 to 80 hyperthyroidism and roughly 17 progressor patients. The study at large found these results: A model built on a 13 V-J signature distinguished ophthalmopathy from stable hyperthyroidism, reaching around 88% sensitivity and 81% to 83% specificity in cross-validation and 80%/75% in testing. During validation, the model predicted progression to ophthalmopathy a median of approximately 6 months ahead of onset, with just under 71% sensitivity and about 75% specificity. Sample size was not statistically predetermined, and blinding of investigators to group allocation was not performed. Most expanded thyroid clonotypes (frequency above 0.001) were also detected in blood, a finding suggesting that blood repertoires may reflect thyroid immune responses.

TCR beta CDR3 regions were amplified from RNA transcripts. For the first round of RT-PCR on the TCR CDR3, the HTBI primer set was used together with the Qiagen OneStep RT-PCR kit. The libraries were constructed in a second round of multiplex PCR and then size-selected and purified. Paired-end sequencing of the libraries was performed with 100 bp reads on an Illumina HiSeq2000. Per the authors' processing: SOAPnuke was used to process the raw data, with reads discarded if the reads contained adapters or uncalled bases, had a mean Phred below 15, or lacked an exact constant-primer or identifier match. COPE v1.2.5 was used to merge the high-quality paired reads, and each unique nucleotide sequence was defined as a clonotype. Clonotypes were aligned to IMGT TRBV, TRBD and TRBJ reference segments using MiTCR v1.1. The analysis included only V-J combinations with a frequency above 0.0001, which together covered around 99% of the repertoires. A TCS score was defined as the ratio between F50 (clonal expansion) and ExV (chaos), using BLOSUM62-based TCRdist between CDR3 peptides within each V-J. Welch's t-statistics and random forest reduced around 510 V-J features to about 12, which were used in a naive Bayes classifier (R e1071). TCRdb cleaned the public reads at Q25 with fastp, built clones with MiXCR and kept in-frame beta chains. All rows with the same CDR3 protein become a single entry with the most common DNA and genes. In this record, the V and J calls reflect TCRdb's handling and not the investigators' own analysis. Present in this sample are 530,000 or so distinct CDR3 sequences, approximately 25% of which were seen just once. Around 11% of the sample is in the top ten clones.

This clonotype was observed many times. This clone's antigen is unknown. Per-base qualities were not stored, and no clone one base away is much larger. Moderately to severely active disease, a Clinical Activity Score of at least 3, a NOSPECS grade of at least 4, and a duration under 3 months were present in ophthalmopathy patients. Exclusion was applied to patients with uncontrolled infections, other autoimmune diseases, pregnancy or lactation. Clinical symptoms, serum thyroxine and TRAb, thyroid ultrasound, and orbital computed tomography formed the basis for the diagnoses. Ficoll-Paque density gradient centrifugation was used to isolate PBMCs from 10 ml of fresh peripheral blood. Total RNA was extracted using Trizol reagent, and RNA quality was assessed on an Agilent 2100 Bioanalyzer. The specimen was blood. The TCR comes from a woman younger than 45 with Graves' ophthalmopathy.

CDR3 reads: CASSVEDLGYGYTF. In nucleotides, the sequence is TGTGCCAGCAGCGTAGAAGACCTGGGGTATGGCTACACCTTC. The sequence links TRBV9 to TRBJ1-2, with the D segment identity uncertain. The germline V gene supplies CDR1 SGDLS and CDR2 YYNGEE. Including cysteine and phenylalanine, the CDR3 has 14 amino acids. CDR3 DNA only is kept here, 42 bases in frame from base 1. V is reduced by 0 bases and J by 5 bases, leaving a spacing of 11 bases between them.